The entry below gives a single T cell receptor beta chain sequence along with its context. The target of this receptor is not known. Base qualities are missing; no much larger clone stands one base away. Deletion took 3 bases off V and 5 bases off J, with a span of 7 bases between the germline ends. Via the germline V gene, CDR1 is MNHNS and CDR2 SASEGT. The cysteine opens and the phenylalanine closes a CDR3 of 12 amino acids. Only the CDR3 region is kept as DNA, spanning 36 bases read in frame from base 1. The trial excluded patients who had a history of autoimmune disease or who were on systemic immunosuppression. Peripheral blood for TCR sequencing was collected from all dose cohorts at baseline, on cycle 4 day 1, and on cycle 7 day 1. The samples were taken from a phase I, first-in-human, multicenter, open-label dose-escalation trial of ivuxolimab. Adults with locally advanced or metastatic head and neck squamous cell, hepatocellular, melanoma or renal cell carcinoma were enrolled in the trial. Before TCR sequencing, CD4+ T cells and CD8+ T cells from peripheral blood were sorted into separate populations.

To sequence the TCRbeta CDR3 region, genomic DNA was isolated from the sorted cells. The immunoSEQ Assay was used for sequencing of TCRbeta CDR3 regions. The table comes from immuneACCESS by way of TCRdb, which keeps in-frame sequences with V and J called. Part of the clones is missing from these tables; in studies checked, under half for an unresolved V gene and the rest for unknown reasons. The sample records 55,000 to 60,000 clones, 88% of which are singletons. More than 3% of the sample is in the top ten clones. The sample belongs to a study of OX40 agonist ivuxolimab in advanced cancers. With respect to the entire study: Ivuxolimab, which targeted the costimulatory receptor OX40 (CD134), was an agonistic, fully human IgG2 monoclonal antibody. Intravenous ivuxolimab was administered to patients every 2 weeks at six dose levels: 0.01, 0.1, 0.3, 1.5, 3 and 10 mg/kg. Among the 50 to 55 dose-escalation patients, around 20 had hepatocellular carcinoma, some 15 melanoma, 9 renal cell carcinoma and 9 head and neck cancer. A male proportion of nearly 85% and a mean age of roughly 55 years, ranging from 23 to 79, were recorded for the dose-escalation cohort. Patients were allowed to have had prior anti-PD-1, anti-PD-L1 or anti-CTLA-4 therapy, and approximately 39% of the dose-escalation patients had been treated with checkpoint inhibitors. Partial responses occurred in three dose-escalation patients: two with cutaneous melanoma and one with hepatocellular carcinoma. Peripheral TCRbeta sequencing aimed to test whether ivuxolimab altered TCR sequence diversity and caused clonal T-cell expansion. The paper reports the monotherapy dose-escalation portion (N of about 56 patients) of the phase I ivuxolimab trial. Study-wide findings and limitations: In the 0.1-3.0 mg/kg groups, partial responders had among the lowest normalized peripheral clonal expansion, particularly in CD8+ T cells. Low levels of normalized T-cell clonal expansion were also shown by some nonresponding patients. Which antigens the clonally expanded peripheral T cells were specific for was not determined. On average, CD8+ T cells showed more expanded clones than CD4+ T cells after ivuxolimab. At doses of 0.1 to 3.0 mg/kg, clonal expansion of both CD4+ and CD8+ blood T cells was observed from baseline to week 6.

The sample in question was CD4+ or CD8+ T cells sorted from blood, obtained in a trial of the OX40 agonist ivuxolimab. This receptor chain uses TRBV6-1 and TRBJ1-1, with no D gene named confidently. This sequence originates from an adult with an advanced solid tumor such as melanoma, head and neck, liver or kidney cancer. The sequence in DNA is TGTGCCAGCAGTGAGTGGGGAACTGAAGCTTTCTTT. Its translation is CASSEWGTEAFF.